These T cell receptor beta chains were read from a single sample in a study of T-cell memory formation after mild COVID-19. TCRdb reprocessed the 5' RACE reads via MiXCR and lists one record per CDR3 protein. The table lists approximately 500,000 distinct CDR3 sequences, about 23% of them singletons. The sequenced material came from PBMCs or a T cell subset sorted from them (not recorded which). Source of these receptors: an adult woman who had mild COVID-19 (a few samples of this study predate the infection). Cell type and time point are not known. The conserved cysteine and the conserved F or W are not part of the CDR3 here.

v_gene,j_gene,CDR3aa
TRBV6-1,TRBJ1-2,ASSGDIGMRGYT
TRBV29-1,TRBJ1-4,SVEVFQTEKLF
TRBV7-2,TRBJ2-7,ASSPLAGGYEQY
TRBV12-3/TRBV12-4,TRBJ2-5,ASSFIGKETQY
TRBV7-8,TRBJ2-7,ASSNLAGQVYEQY
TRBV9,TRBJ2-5,ASSVSGILQETQY
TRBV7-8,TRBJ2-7,ASSLATSDTEQY
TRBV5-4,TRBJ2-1,ASSLAGNYNEQF
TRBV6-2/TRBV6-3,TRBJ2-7,ASSKILEQY
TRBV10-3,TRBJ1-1,AISPHLGTGPAKGLNTEAF
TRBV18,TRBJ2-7,ASSPRRLAGTYEQY
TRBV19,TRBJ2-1,ASQNTRNEQF
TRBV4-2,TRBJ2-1,ASSQAAGVGYNEQF
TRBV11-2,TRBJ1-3,ASSSPGQGAPGNTIY
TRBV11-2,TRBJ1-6,ASSLAIEGRAGSPLH
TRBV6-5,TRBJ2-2,ASSYSYTNTGELF
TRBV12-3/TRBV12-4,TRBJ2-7,ASSFQGRDYEQY
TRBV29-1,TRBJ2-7,RKTAARVTVHEQY
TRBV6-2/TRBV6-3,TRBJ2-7,ASSYYNEQY
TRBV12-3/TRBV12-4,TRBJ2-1,ASSLDSLQF
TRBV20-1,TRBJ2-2,SGSTGNTGELF
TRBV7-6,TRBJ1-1,ASSSFPGQGSEAF
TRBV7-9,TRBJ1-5,ASSLDTGQPQH
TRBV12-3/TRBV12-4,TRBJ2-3,ASSQSSGANTDTQY
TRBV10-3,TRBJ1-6,AISGGGSSSYNSPLH
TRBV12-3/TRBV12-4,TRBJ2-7,ASSSRSTSGSYEQY
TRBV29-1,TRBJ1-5,SVRGGTNQPQH
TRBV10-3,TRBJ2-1,AISESWTSAYNEQF
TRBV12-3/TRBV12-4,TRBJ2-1,ASTRDRGKNNEQF
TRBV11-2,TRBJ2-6,ASSLTGVSLGANVLT
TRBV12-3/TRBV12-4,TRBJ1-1,ASSSRPGLVAF
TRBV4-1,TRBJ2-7,ASSGRDQFGEQY
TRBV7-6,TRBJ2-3,ASSLREGPRDTQY
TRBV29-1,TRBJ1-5,SVLTGSSNQPQH
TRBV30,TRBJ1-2,AWSLIGTLGYT
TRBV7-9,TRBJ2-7,ASSPNTGIYEQY
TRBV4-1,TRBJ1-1,ASSQDARGGTEAF
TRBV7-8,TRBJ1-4,ASSSLRAGATNEKLF
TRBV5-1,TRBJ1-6,ASLVGGSHNSPLH
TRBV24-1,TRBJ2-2,ATSDQQGWAGELF
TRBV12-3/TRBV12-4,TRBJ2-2,ASSYGVILTGELF
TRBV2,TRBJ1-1,ASSERGTEAF